The entry below describes one TCR beta chain. Its cognate antigen is unknown. Healthy Russian Caucasian donors spanned ages about 6 to 90 years. This entry is derived from a study of blood T cells in healthy people across ages. Study conclusions and caveats: Compared with aged donors, long-lived donors showed fewer expanded clones, suggesting selection. TCR beta diversity, measured per million T cells, fell in a roughly linear way with age.

Germline assignment: CDR1 KGHSH and CDR2 LQKENI. The length of the CDR3 is 15 residues. V lost 8 bases and J lost 3; bases outside the gene matches: 10. Through a sample-barcoded 5' primer and a J-beta primer mix, a second PCR was run for roughly 7 to 11 cycles. Researchers report that a template-switch adaptor with 12 random nucleotides tagged each cDNA molecule. TCRdb called the 5' RACE reads again in MiXCR, with one record for every CDR3 protein. Of about 640,000 distinct CDR3 sequences detected, approximately 59% appear once; the ten largest clones hold approximately 40%. The sequencing input was blood. The TCR comes from a man aged 60 to 69 in good health. This chain uses TRBV18 with TRBJ2-5; 9 nucleotides match TRBD1. The CDR3 region is CASQPNRGREETQYF. For the CDR3, the DNA is TGTGCCAGCCAACCTAACAGGGGGCGTGAAGAGACCCAGTACTTC.